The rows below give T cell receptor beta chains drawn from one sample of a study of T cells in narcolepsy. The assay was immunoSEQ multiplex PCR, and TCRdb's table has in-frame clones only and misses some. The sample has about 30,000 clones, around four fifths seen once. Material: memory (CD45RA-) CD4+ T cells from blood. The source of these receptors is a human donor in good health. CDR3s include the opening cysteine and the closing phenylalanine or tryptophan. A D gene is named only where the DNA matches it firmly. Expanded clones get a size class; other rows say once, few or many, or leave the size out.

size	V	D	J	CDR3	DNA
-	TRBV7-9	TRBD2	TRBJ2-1	CASSLPGLASPYEQFF	TGTGCCAGCAGCTTACCGGGACTAGCGAGTCCGTATGAGCAGTTCTTC
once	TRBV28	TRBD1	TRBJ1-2	CASSRDRVGYTF	TGTGCCAGCAGCAGGGACAGGGTGGGCTACACCTTC
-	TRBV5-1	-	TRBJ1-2	CASSLDVRDGDGYTF	TGCGCCAGCAGCTTGGACGTCCGGGACGGGGATGGCTACACCTTC
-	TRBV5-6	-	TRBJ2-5	CASSLLVGSQETQYF	TGTGCCAGCAGCTTGTTGGTGGGGAGCCAAGAGACCCAGTACTTC
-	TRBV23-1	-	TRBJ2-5	CASSLTETQYF	TGCGCCAGCAGTCTTACAGAGACCCAGTACTTC
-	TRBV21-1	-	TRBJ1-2	CASSKRIVGQGLGYTF	TGTGCCAGCAGCAAACGAATTGTGGGGCAGGGGCTCGGCTACACCTTC
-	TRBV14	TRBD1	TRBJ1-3	CASSRQGGGNTIYF	TGTGCCAGCAGCCGACAGGGGGGCGGAAACACCATATATTTT
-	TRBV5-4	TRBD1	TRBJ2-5	CASMGQGALETQYF	TGTGCCAGCATGGGGCAGGGGGCTTTAGAGACCCAGTACTTC
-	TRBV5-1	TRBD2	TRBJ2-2	CASSLGLAGRNTGELFF	TGCGCCAGCAGCTTGGGACTAGCGGGGAGGAACACCGGGGAGCTGTTTTTT
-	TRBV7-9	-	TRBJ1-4	CASGGPSTNEKLFF	TGTGCCAGCGGGGGGCCCTCTACAAATGAAAAACTGTTTTTT
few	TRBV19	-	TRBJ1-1	CASRRDTEAFF	TGTGCCAGTAGGCGAGACACTGAAGCTTTCTTT
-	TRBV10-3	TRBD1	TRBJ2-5	CAISGSQGESSLTQYF	TGTGCCATCAGTGGATCACAGGGGGAATCTTCGTTGACCCAGTACTTC
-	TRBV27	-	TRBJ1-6	CASSFRALDSYNSPLHF	TGTGCCAGCAGTTTCCGCGCCCTGGACAGCTATAATTCACCCCTCCACTTT
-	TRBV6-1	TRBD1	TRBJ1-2	CASRETGGYYGYTF	TGTGCCAGCAGGGAAACAGGGGGCTACTATGGCTACACCTTC
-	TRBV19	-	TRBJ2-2	CASSLSRQGGTGELFF	TGTGCCAGTTCCCTCTCCCGACAGGGAGGGACCGGGGAGCTGTTTTTT
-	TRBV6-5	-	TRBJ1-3	CASSYSTGLAGNTIYF	TGTGCCAGCAGTTACTCGACTGGGTTAGCGGGAAACACCATATATTTT
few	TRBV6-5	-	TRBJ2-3	CASSPDTDTQYF	TGTGCCAGCAGTCCCGACACAGATACGCAGTATTTT
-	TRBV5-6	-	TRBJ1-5	CASSMGRMNNQPQHF	TGTGCCAGCAGCATGGGACGGATGAACAATCAGCCCCAGCATTTT
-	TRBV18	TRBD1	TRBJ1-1	CASSRQGLNTEAFF	TGTGCCAGCTCACGACAGGGTCTGAACACTGAAGCTTTCTTT
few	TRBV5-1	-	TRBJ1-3	CASRENGNTIYF	TGCGCCAGCAGGGAAAATGGAAACACCATATATTTT
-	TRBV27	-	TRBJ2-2	CASSLYGAGIGPNTGELFF	TGTGCCAGCAGTTTATATGGGGCAGGGATCGGGCCGAACACCGGGGAGCTGTTTTTT
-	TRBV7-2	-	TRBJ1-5	CASSRPGGNQPQHF	TGTGCCAGCAGCAGACCGGGTGGCAATCAGCCCCAGCATTTT
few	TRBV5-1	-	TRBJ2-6	CASSRGSNSGANVLTF	TGCGCCAGCAGCCGAGGGTCGAACTCTGGGGCCAACGTCCTGACTTTC
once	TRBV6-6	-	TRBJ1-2	CATRSEGYTF	TGTGCCACCCGGAGTGAGGGCTACACCTTC
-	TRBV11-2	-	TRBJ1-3	CASSPSLWERNTIYF	TGTGCCAGCAGCCCCAGTCTCTGGGAGCGAAACACCATATATTTT